In its sample, the clone carrying this T cell receptor (beta chain) was seen many times. Researchers took RNA transcripts and amplified the TCR beta CDR3 regions from them. When the TCR CDR3 underwent first-round RT-PCR, the HTBI primer set was used. Via MiXCR, TCRdb re-called the multiplex PCR reads, giving one row per CDR3 protein. The table has 500,000 to 650,000 distinct CDR3 sequences, 14% seen once. These data belong to a study of T cells in Graves' hyperthyroidism and ophthalmopathy. Germline V lookup: CDR1 SGHRS, CDR2 YFSETQ. V gave up 3 bases and J gave up 0 bases; unmatched junction bases: 5. The CDR3 has 15 amino acids.

The clonotype originates from a woman aged 40-49 years with Graves' hyperthyroidism. The chain carries TRBV5-1 and TRBJ1-1; 7 nucleotides agree with TRBD1. Sequencing was carried out using blood. The CDR3 DNA sequence: TGCGCCAGCAGCTCAGGGGGGACAGTGAACACTGAAGCTTTCTTT. Translating it yields CASSSGGTVNTEAFF.